The rows below give T cell receptor beta chains drawn from one sample of a study of cytomegalovirus exposure and HLA in healthy donors. Sequencing used immunoSEQ multiplex PCR; TCRdb keeps in-frame clones, though not all of them. Its table records under 200,000 clones. Sequencing was performed on PBMCs. Receptor source: a man aged 30-40 years in good health and CMV-seronegative. The CDR3 runs from the conserved cysteine through the conserved F or W. Each record gives: D gene, J gene, V gene, CDR3 protein, CDR3 DNA. A D gene is named only where the DNA matches it firmly.

TRBD2 TRBJ2-5 TRBV29-1 CSVLPGGETQYF TGCAGCGTTTTGCCGGGAGGGGAGACCCAGTACTTC
. TRBJ2-2 TRBV2 CASSESPFPGELFF TGTGCCAGCAGTGAATCTCCGTTCCCCGGGGAGCTGTTTTTT
. TRBJ2-7 TRBV27 CASSWLGRGSYEQYF TGTGCCAGCAGTTGGCTAGGCCGCGGCTCCTACGAGCAGTACTTC
. TRBJ1-1 TRBV6-1 CATRDTTNTEAFF TGTGCCACTCGGGACACCACGAACACTGAAGCTTTCTTT
. TRBJ1-2 TRBV5-5 CASSFLMGTGYGYTF TGTGCCAGCAGTTTCTTAATGGGCACGGGATATGGCTACACCTTC
. TRBJ2-6 TRBV4-1 CASSQIRESSGANVLTF TGCGCCAGCAGCCAAATTCGGGAGAGCTCTGGGGCCAACGTCCTGACTTTC
TRBD1 TRBJ1-4 TRBV11-3 CASGRTTGTGVEEKLFF TGTGCCAGCGGGCGTACTACCGGGACAGGGGTAGAGGAAAAACTGTTTTTT
. TRBJ2-1 TRBV4-1 CASSQAPTGNYEQFF TGCGCCAGCAGCCAAGCCCCTACAGGGAACTATGAGCAGTTCTTC
TRBD1 TRBJ1-5 TRBV19 CASSKSGTANRSNQPQHF TGTGCCAGTAGTAAATCCGGGACAGCAAATCGTAGCAATCAGCCCCAGCATTTT
. TRBJ1-6 TRBV5-4 CASSFRDIGSPLHF TGTGCCAGCAGCTTCCGGGACATCGGTTCACCCCTCCACTTT
TRBD2 TRBJ2-1 TRBV11-3 CASSLFSGGANEQFF TGTGCCAGCAGCTTATTTAGCGGGGGGGCGAATGAGCAGTTCTTC
TRBD2 TRBJ2-2 TRBV28 CASSLLVAGVRVTGELFF TGTGCCAGCAGTTTATTGGTAGCGGGAGTTCGGGTTACCGGGGAGCTGTTTTTT
TRBD2 TRBJ2-5 TRBV28 CASGRGDIETQYF TGTGCCAGTGGGAGGGGAGATATTGAGACCCAGTACTTC
. TRBJ1-1 TRBV9 CASSVGGQGSTEAFF TGTGCCAGCAGCGTAGGCGGGCAGGGGAGCACTGAAGCTTTCTTT
TRBD1 TRBJ1-2 TRBV28 CASRETGGYGYTF TGTGCCAGCAGGGAAACAGGGGGCTATGGCTACACCTTC
TRBD1 TRBJ2-5 TRBV19 CASRGQGARETQYF TGTGCCAGTAGGGGACAGGGGGCGCGAGAGACCCAGTACTTC
TRBD1 TRBJ1-3 TRBV5-6 CASSETGASGNTIYF TGTGCCAGCAGTGAGACAGGGGCCTCTGGAAACACCATATATTTT
TRBD2 TRBJ2-1 TRBV5-1 CASSSLAGHNEQFF TGCGCCAGCAGCTCACTAGCGGGCCACAATGAGCAGTTCTTC
. TRBJ1-1 TRBV5-8 CASAPPQGFTEAFF TGTGCCAGCGCACCACCTCAGGGTTTTACTGAAGCTTTCTTT
. TRBJ2-1 TRBV9 CASSVRVSGGNEQFF TGTGCCAGCAGCGTGAGGGTTAGCGGTGGTAATGAGCAGTTCTTC
. TRBJ2-7 TRBV2 CAGGQQTYEQYF TGTGCCGGAGGACAGCAGACCTACGAGCAGTACTTC
TRBD1 TRBJ2-7 TRBV7-2 CASSTVTGNSYEQYF TGTGCCAGCAGCACCGTGACAGGGAACTCCTACGAGCAGTACTTC
TRBD2 TRBJ2-4 TRBV5-1 CASSLTSGRAVKNIQYF TGCGCCAGCAGCCTTACTAGCGGGAGGGCGGTCAAAAACATTCAGTACTTC
. TRBJ1-1 TRBV2 CASRDSIPPEAFF TGTGCCAGCAGGGACAGTATCCCCCCTGAAGCTTTCTTT
TRBD2 TRBJ2-3 TRBV9 CASSVGPAGRTDTQYF TGTGCCAGCAGCGTAGGTCCAGCGGGACGCACAGATACGCAGTATTTT
TRBD2 TRBJ2-7 TRBV7-7 CASSLAAPLAGGNYEQYF TGTGCCAGCAGCTTAGCCGCCCCCCTAGCGGGAGGAAACTACGAGCAGTACTTC
. TRBJ2-3 TRBV6-1 CASRGDITDTQYF TGTGCCAGCAGGGGGGACATCACAGATACGCAGTATTTT
. TRBJ2-7 TRBV5-1 CASSPSGQLYYEQYF TGCGCCAGCAGCCCCAGCGGACAGCTTTACTACGAGCAGTACTTC
. TRBJ1-2 TRBV27 CASSPSDSSGYTF TGTGCCAGCAGTCCGAGTGACAGTTCTGGCTACACCTTC
. TRBJ1-5 TRBV7-2 CASSPRPGKEQPQHF TGTGCCAGCAGCCCCCGCCCGGGGAAGGAACAGCCCCAGCATTTT
. TRBJ2-2 TRBV7-6 CASSYLAGDGPWNTGELFF TGTGCCAGCAGCTATCTAGCCGGAGACGGTCCGTGGAACACCGGGGAGCTGTTTTTT
TRBD2 TRBJ2-3 TRBV9 CASSVEGLAEIYTQYF TGTGCCAGCAGCGTAGAAGGACTAGCGGAAATTTATACGCAGTATTTT
TRBD1 TRBJ2-7 TRBV19 CASTPGQGLSYEQYF TGTGCCAGTACCCCAGGACAGGGGCTCTCCTACGAGCAGTACTTC
. TRBJ1-5 TRBV2 CASRRDPGQPQHF TGTGCCAGCAGGCGGGACCCGGGTCAGCCCCAGCATTTT
. TRBJ1-6 TRBV5-6 CASSLGGNNSPLHF TGTGCCAGCAGCTTGGGAGGGAATAATTCACCCCTCCACTTT
. TRBJ2-7 TRBV27 CASSSPPGGTYEQYF TGTGCCAGCAGTTCCCCGCCTGGCGGCACCTACGAGCAGTACTTC
. TRBJ1-1 TRBV6-5 CASGRPGISEAFF TGTGCCAGCGGCCGACCCGGGATCTCTGAAGCTTTCTTT
. TRBJ1-3 TRBV2 CASRNPIRGRGSGNTIYF TGTGCCAGCAGAAATCCCATCAGGGGCAGGGGCTCTGGAAACACCATATATTTT
TRBD1 TRBJ2-6 TRBV11-3 CASSWDRGVLSGANVLTF TGTGCCAGCAGCTGGGACAGGGGGGTCCTCTCTGGGGCCAACGTCCTGACTTTC
. TRBJ2-7 TRBV7-9 CASSLTGSNYEQYF TGTGCCAGCAGCTTAACCGGGAGCAACTACGAGCAGTACTTC
TRBD1 TRBJ2-6 TRBV18 CASSQPNRGPGANVLTF TGTGCCAGCTCACAACCTAACAGGGGCCCTGGGGCCAACGTCCTGACTTTC
TRBD1 TRBJ2-1 TRBV7-9 CASSRQGAYNEQFF TGTGCCAGCAGCCGACAGGGGGCCTACAATGAGCAGTTCTTC
. TRBJ2-3 TRBV29-1 CSAGLTSTDTQYF TGCAGCGCAGGACTAACTAGCACAGATACGCAGTATTTT
. TRBJ1-2 TRBV7-2 CASSSPGKGYGYTF TGTGCCAGCAGCTCACCGGGAAAAGGCTATGGCTACACCTTC
TRBD1 TRBJ2-7 TRBV5-1 CASSSGTGLYEQYF TGCGCCAGCAGCTCCGGGACAGGGCTCTACGAGCAGTACTTC
. TRBJ1-1 TRBV9 CASSVRAEGALNGEAFF TGTGCCAGCAGCGTTCGCGCCGAGGGAGCTTTAAACGGTGAAGCTTTCTTT
TRBD2 TRBJ2-7 TRBV9 CASSVLAGDYEQYF TGTGCCAGCAGCGTATTAGCGGGAGACTACGAGCAGTACTTC
TRBD1 TRBJ2-5 TRBV27 CASSLSWSGTGDQETQYF TGTGCCAGCAGTTTATCGTGGAGCGGGACAGGGGACCAAGAGACCCAGTACTTC
TRBD1 TRBJ1-2 TRBV7-9 CASSSFWTGRTTNYGYTF TGTGCCAGCAGCTCCTTTTGGACAGGCCGGACCACTAACTATGGCTACACCTTC
TRBD1 TRBJ2-7 TRBV5-6 CASAGLGQAGNEQYF TGTGCCAGCGCTGGGCTCGGACAGGCAGGAAACGAGCAGTACTTC
. TRBJ1-5 TRBV28 CASRSQGRGSGAQHF TGTGCCAGCAGGTCTCAGGGGAGGGGGTCAGGGGCCCAGCATTTT
TRBD2 TRBJ2-7 TRBV13 CASSHLAGVNYEQYF TGTGCCAGCAGCCATCTAGCGGGAGTGAACTACGAGCAGTACTTC
. TRBJ1-5 TRBV28 CASTSGGYRSNQPQHF TGTGCCAGCACCTCCGGGGGGTATCGGAGCAATCAGCCCCAGCATTTT
. TRBJ1-4 TRBV13 CASSSMPGNNEKLFF TGTGCCAGCAGCTCCATGCCGGGTAACAATGAAAAACTGTTTTTT
TRBD1 TRBJ2-5 TRBV19 CASSPGTGASTQYF TGTGCCAGTAGCCCCGGGACAGGCGCCTCGACCCAGTACTTC
. TRBJ1-5 TRBV30 CAWNSSPTPNQPQHF TGTGCCTGGAACTCCTCGCCTACTCCTAATCAGCCCCAGCATTTT
. TRBJ1-5 TRBV6-5 CASSYSSSNQPQHF TGTGCCAGCAGTTACTCGAGCAGCAATCAGCCCCAGCATTTT
TRBD2 TRBJ2-2 TRBV5-1 CASSLSTSGTNTGELFF TGCGCCAGCAGCTTGTCGACTAGCGGGACGAACACCGGGGAGCTGTTTTTT
TRBD2 TRBJ2-3 TRBV2 CASTRLAASTDTQYF TGTGCCAGTACACGACTAGCGGCTAGCACAGATACGCAGTATTTT
TRBD1 TRBJ1-3 TRBV28 CASSLTGSGNTIYF TGTGCCAGCAGTTTGACAGGGTCCGGAAACACCATATATTTT